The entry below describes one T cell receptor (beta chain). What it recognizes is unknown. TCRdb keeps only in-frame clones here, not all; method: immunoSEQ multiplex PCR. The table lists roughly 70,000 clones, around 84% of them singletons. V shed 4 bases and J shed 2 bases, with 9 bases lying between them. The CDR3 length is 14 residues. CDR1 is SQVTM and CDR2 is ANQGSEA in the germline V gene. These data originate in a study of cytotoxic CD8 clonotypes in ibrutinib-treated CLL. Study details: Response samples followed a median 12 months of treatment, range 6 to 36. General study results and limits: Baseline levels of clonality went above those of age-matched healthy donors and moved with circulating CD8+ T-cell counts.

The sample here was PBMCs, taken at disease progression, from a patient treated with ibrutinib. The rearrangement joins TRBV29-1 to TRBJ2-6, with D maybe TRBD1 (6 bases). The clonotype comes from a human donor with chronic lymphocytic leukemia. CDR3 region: CSVARGTGANVLTF. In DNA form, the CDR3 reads TGCAGCGTTGCCAGGGGAACTGGGGCCAACGTCCTGACTTTC.